The entry below describes one T cell receptor beta chain. The antigen remains unidentified. PCR involved 60 Vbeta and 13 Jbeta primers. Measured with immunoSEQ multiplex PCR; TCRdb has only the in-frame clones, and not every one. The sample contains 200,000 to 250,000 clones, 82% of which appear only once. The source of the sample is a study of cytomegalovirus exposure and HLA in healthy donors. Study-wide results and caveats: Links to common viral pathogens appeared, in a later analysis, for several of the most significant clusters. With later analysis, a missense DCLRE1C variant became linked to TCR beta V- and J-gene trimming. Altogether, about 160 TCR beta chains were recorded as cytomegalovirus-associated.

The source material was PBMCs. The sequence came from a middle-aged woman in good health and CMV-seronegative.

The CDR3 spells CASSLNPGTSGRFTGELFF. In DNA form, the CDR3 reads TGCGCCAGCAGCTTGAACCCCGGGACTAGCGGGAGGTTTACCGGGGAGCTGTTTTTT. V usage is TRBV5-1 and J usage is TRBJ2-2, with 15 bases that match TRBD2. CDR3 length: 19 amino acids. Trimming took 1 base from V and 5 from J; bases not matched to a gene: 9. CDR1 is SGHRS and CDR2 is YFSETQ in the germline V gene. Together with reference TRBV5-1 and TRBJ2-2, the CDR3 gives the full variable domain: KAGVTQTPRYLIKTRGQQVTLSCSPISGHRSVSWYQQTPGQGLQFLFEYFSETQRNKGNFPGRFSGRQFSNSRSEMNVSTLELGDSALYLCASSLNPGTSGRFTGELFFGEGSRLTVL.